This TCR beta chain was recovered during a study of blood T cells in healthy people across ages. Notes on the study in general: Long-lived and aged donors differed, with more naive CD4+ cells and higher diversity in the long-lived.

This clonotype was recorded a few times. Its antigen is undetermined. The V gene lost 4 bases and the J gene lost 7 bases, with 22 bases spanning the gap. Germline-derived CDR1 and CDR2 are SGHAT and FQNNGV. The length of the CDR3 is 16 residues. The second PCR ran about 7 to 12 cycles with a sample-barcoded 5' primer and J-beta primers. Every cDNA molecule bore a tag from a template-switch adaptor containing 12 random nucleotides. One entry per CDR3 protein, called by TCRdb with MiXCR from the 5' RACE reads. This sample carries approximately 1,000,000 distinct CDR3 sequences, 45% of them seen once, and the ten largest clones take approximately 20%.

The V call is TRBV11-2, the J call TRBJ2-5, with D tentatively TRBD1 (6 bases). This clonotype originated in an older woman in good health. The material sequenced was blood. The CDR3 spells CASSYPTGIPKGTQYF. Written as DNA, the CDR3 is TGTGCCAGCAGCTACCCTACAGGGATACCTAAAGGGACCCAGTACTTC.